This T cell receptor (beta chain) came from a study of blood T cell repertoires in COVID-19. Study as a whole: Italy, Spain and the United States were the sources of the convalescent and acute COVID-19 samples. T cells, B-cell-depleted T cells, or PBMCs provided the cDNA or gDNA that served as material.

Germline V gene sequence: CDR1 SEHNR, CDR2 FQNEAQ (reference sequence). The CDR3 sequence is 16 residues long. V gave up 1 base and J gave up 5 bases; unmatched junction bases: 7. As processed by the authors: Nucleated cell counts were estimated from reference gene primer amplification. Data came from immunoSEQ multiplex PCR; TCRdb stores just in-frame clones and leaves some out. The V and J calls and clone size were taken over from that table, and D and trimming were inferred from the DNA. The sample lists about 240,000 clones; approximately 80% were seen once. The chain couples TRBV7-9 to TRBJ2-1; TRBD2 aligns across 8 bases. The TCR sequence derives from a woman aged 80 or over with acute or convalescent COVID-19. Source material: peripheral blood. In nucleotides, the CDR3 is TGTGCCAGCAGCTTAGGGGGACTAGATACGCACAATGAGCAGTTCTTC. Translated, it gives CASSLGGLDTHNEQFF.